These T cell receptor beta chains were read from a single sample in a study of T cell responses to AZD1222 COVID-19 vaccine. TCRdb keeps only in-frame clones here, not all; method: immunoSEQ multiplex PCR. This table has about 140,000 clones, under 95% appearing once. The sequences come from peripheral blood, collected on day 0 of AZD1222 vaccination. Receptors were obtained from an adult in good health. CDR3s include the opening cysteine and the closing phenylalanine or tryptophan. D genes are given only for firm matches. Size is stated for part of the rows, as once, few or many counts, or as a class when the clone is expanded.

cdr3_length,v_call,j_call,clone_size,d_call,cdr3_aa,cdr3_nt
17,TRBV6-6,TRBJ2-1,-,-,CASSPLDGISSYNEQFF,TGTGCCAGCAGTCCCCTGGACGGGATCAGCTCCTACAATGAGCAGTTCTTC
15,TRBV3-1/TRBV3-2,TRBJ2-6,-,-,CASSRDLSGANVLTF,TGTGCCAGCAGCCGGGACCTCTCTGGGGCCAACGTCCTGACTTTC
16,TRBV19,TRBJ2-7,once,TRBD1,CASKDRVAGGVYEQYF,TGTGCCAGTAAAGACAGGGTCGCAGGTGGGGTCTACGAGCAGTACTTC
16,TRBV2,TRBJ2-1,-,TRBD2,CASSDKKPAGDNEQFF,TGTGCCAGCAGTGATAAGAAGCCAGCGGGAGACAATGAGCAGTTCTTC
15,TRBV6-1,TRBJ1-2,-,-,CASSEVETWGDGYTF,TGTGCCAGCAGTGAAGTCGAGACATGGGGCGATGGCTACACCTTC
15,TRBV6-4,TRBJ1-6,-,-,CASSDKGSGNSPLHF,TGTGCCAGCAGTGACAAGGGTTCGGGTAATTCACCCCTCCACTTT
15,TRBV6-1,TRBJ1-4,-,TRBD1,CASSEARGPQEKLFF,TGTGCCAGCAGTGAAGCTAGGGGGCCACAGGAAAAACTGTTTTTT
15,TRBV6-4,TRBJ1-2,-,-,CASSERSTGRYGYTF,TGTGCCAGCAGTGAAAGGAGCACAGGGCGGTATGGCTACACCTTC
12,TRBV4-3,TRBJ1-1,-,-,CASSQRGTEAFF,TGCGCCAGCAGCCAACGGGGGACTGAAGCTTTCTTT
13,TRBV3-1/TRBV3-2,TRBJ1-1,-,-,CASSPDSNTEAFF,TGTGCCAGCAGCCCGGACAGTAACACTGAAGCTTTCTTT
13,TRBV28,TRBJ1-2,-,TRBD1,CATGGQGLYGYTF,TGTGCCACAGGGGGACAGGGCCTGTATGGCTACACCTTC
15,TRBV24-1,TRBJ2-5,-,-,CATSDSGTTFETQYF,TGTGCCACCAGTGATTCCGGGACAACTTTTGAGACCCAGTACTTC
16,TRBV18,TRBJ1-3,once,-,CASSTRTDYSGNTIYF,TGTGCCAGCTCAACCCGGACGGACTACTCTGGAAACACCATATATTTT
11,TRBV18,TRBJ2-3,once,-,CASSRLDTQYF,TGTGCCAGCTCACGGCTGGATACGCAGTATTTT
12,TRBV29-1,TRBJ1-1,-,-,CSVGQLNTEAFF,TGCAGCGTTGGACAGTTGAACACTGAAGCTTTCTTT
16,TRBV30,TRBJ1-6,-,TRBD1,CAWSSPGTGGNSPLHF,TGTGCCTGGAGCTCACCGGGGACAGGGGGGAATTCACCCCTCCACTTT
14,TRBV28,TRBJ2-7,-,-,CASSLLGPTYEQYF,TGTGCCAGCAGTTTACTGGGACCGACCTACGAGCAGTACTTC
16,TRBV5-1,TRBJ2-1,-,TRBD2,CASSFGGSGSYNEQFF,TGCGCCAGCAGCTTTGGTGGTAGCGGGTCCTACAATGAGCAGTTCTTC
11,TRBV20-1,TRBJ1-1,-,-,CSARLEGEAFF,TGCAGTGCTAGATTAGAGGGTGAAGCTTTCTTT
15,TRBV3-1/TRBV3-2,TRBJ2-5,-,TRBD2,CASSQAGTTLGAQYF,TGTGCCAGCAGCCAGGCCGGGACTACCCTCGGAGCCCAGTACTTC
17,TRBV4-1,TRBJ2-7,-,-,CASSLGGQPDGSYEQYF,TGCGCCAGCAGCCTGGGGGGGCAGCCTGATGGAAGTTACGAGCAGTACTTC
14,TRBV24-1,TRBJ1-1,-,TRBD1,CATSDVGDSSEAFF,TGTGCCACCAGTGACGTTGGGGACAGCTCTGAAGCTTTCTTT
15,TRBV5-1,TRBJ1-1,-,TRBD1,CASSLETGLNTEAFF,TGCGCCAGCAGCTTAGAGACAGGGTTAAACACTGAAGCTTTCTTT
15,TRBV10-3,TRBJ2-3,-,TRBD2,CAISGTSGYTDTQYF,TGTGCCATCAGCGGGACTAGCGGGTACACAGATACGCAGTATTTT
12,TRBV25-1,TRBJ1-1,-,-,CASSAVGTEAFF,TGTGCCAGCAGTGCCGTGGGCACTGAAGCTTTCTTT
13,TRBV3-1/TRBV3-2,TRBJ1-1,-,-,CASSQGGMTEAFF,TGTGCCAGCAGCCAGGGGGGGATGACTGAAGCTTTCTTT
13,TRBV24-1,TRBJ1-5,few,-,CATSAQGHQPQHF,TGTGCCACCAGTGCCCAGGGCCATCAGCCCCAGCATTTT
16,TRBV19,TRBJ2-3,once,TRBD2,CASSMGLAGGTDTQYF,TGTGCCAGTAGTATGGGACTAGCGGGAGGAACAGATACGCAGTATTTT
21,TRBV21-1,TRBJ2-2,-,-,CASSPIRGQGANVSDTGELFF,TGTGCCAGCAGCCCGATTCGTGGACAGGGGGCGAATGTTTCGGACACCGGGGAGCTGTTTTTT
13,TRBV12-5,TRBJ2-7,once,-,CASEAETSYEQYF,TGTGCTAGTGAGGCTGAAACCTCCTACGAGCAGTACTTC
14,TRBV6-2/TRBV6-3,TRBJ2-7,-,-,CASSYGVATYEQYF,TGTGCCAGCAGTTACGGGGTAGCAACCTACGAGCAGTACTTC
13,TRBV24-1,TRBJ2-7,once,-,CATSDPPHYEQYF,TGTGCCACCAGTGACCCTCCTCACTACGAGCAGTACTTC
13,TRBV5-5,TRBJ1-1,-,-,CASSLGVGTEAFF,TGTGCCAGCAGCTTGGGGGTGGGGACTGAAGCTTTCTTT
15,TRBV6-5,TRBJ1-1,-,-,CASSYRGERYTEAFF,TGTGCCAGCAGTTACCGGGGGGAGAGGTACACTGAAGCTTTCTTT
15,TRBV11-2,TRBJ1-1,once,TRBD1,CASSLVGTGGAEAFF,TGTGCCAGCAGCTTAGTCGGGACAGGGGGGGCTGAAGCTTTCTTT
12,TRBV5-1,TRBJ1-1,-,TRBD1,CASSGGTVEAFF,TGCGCCAGCAGCGGCGGGACAGTTGAAGCTTTCTTT
15,TRBV7-2,TRBJ2-1,once,TRBD2,CASSLDLAGRDEQFF,TGTGCCAGCAGCTTAGATCTAGCGGGACGGGATGAGCAGTTCTTC
14,TRBV6-5,TRBJ1-1,-,-,CASRIGEIEAEAFF,TGTGCCAGCAGGATCGGGGAGATAGAGGCTGAAGCTTTCTTT
15,TRBV6-1,TRBJ1-5,-,-,CASSEGPSRAQPQHF,TGTGCCAGCAGTGAAGGACCGAGCCGAGCCCAGCCCCAGCATTTT
10,TRBV28,TRBJ1-2,-,-,CASSYYGYTF,TGTGCCAGCAGTTACTATGGCTACACCTTC
14,TRBV10-3,TRBJ2-7,-,-,CAISEERGAYEQYF,TGTGCCATCAGTGAGGAAAGGGGGGCCTACGAGCAGTACTTC
14,TRBV6-5,TRBJ2-3,-,TRBD1,CASSFGQAWDTQYF,TGTGCCAGCAGTTTCGGACAGGCCTGGGATACGCAGTATTTT
16,TRBV7-3,TRBJ2-1,-,-,CASSKEGDLRRNEQFF,TGTGCCAGCAGCAAAGAGGGGGACTTAAGGAGGAATGAGCAGTTCTTC
15,TRBV5-8,TRBJ1-1,-,-,CASSQPDRWNTEAFF,TGTGCCAGCAGCCAACCCGACAGGTGGAACACTGAAGCTTTCTTT
18,TRBV20-1,TRBJ2-7,-,TRBD2,CSASFLAGGPPLSYEQYF,TGCAGTGCTAGTTTCCTAGCGGGAGGGCCTCCACTCTCCTACGAGCAGTACTTC
14,TRBV7-9,TRBJ2-2,-,-,CASSLDGWAGELFF,TGTGCCAGCAGCTTAGACGGATGGGCCGGGGAGCTGTTTTTT
12,TRBV6-5,TRBJ2-1,-,-,CASSYSHNEQFF,TGTGCCAGCAGTTACTCGCACAATGAGCAGTTCTTC
14,TRBV5-6,TRBJ1-6,once,-,CASSSTDYNSPLHF,TGTGCCAGCAGCTCGACAGACTATAATTCACCCCTCCACTTT